This is a list of T cell receptor beta chains from one sample in a study of PD-L1 blockade in urothelial cancer. Profiling relied on immunoSEQ multiplex PCR, and the TCRdb table lists in-frame clones only, not all of them. This sample carries around 41,000 clones, 85% to 90% of them seen once, and the ten largest clones take roughly 15%. Source: PBMCs, taken around atezolizumab (anti-PD-L1) treatment. Receptor source: a woman in her fifties or sixties with urothelial cancer. The CDR3 runs from the conserved cysteine through the conserved F or W. The order of the fields is D gene, V gene, J gene, CDR3 length, clone size, CDR3 protein, CDR3 DNA. A D gene is named only where the DNA matches it firmly. Clone size is not always given. Where it is, it says once, few, many or a class for expanded clones.

TRBD1	TRBV7-9	TRBJ1-1	16	.	CASSLGSGQGGTEAFF	TGTGCCAGCAGCTTAGGTTCGGGACAGGGCGGCACTGAAGCTTTCTTT
TRBD1	TRBV28	TRBJ1-1	14	.	CASSFYGTGQLAFF	TGTGCCAGCAGTTTCTACGGGACAGGGCAATTGGCTTTCTTT
.	TRBV18	TRBJ1-4	16	.	CASSPIFPERGEKLFF	TGTGCCAGCTCACCGATTTTCCCCGAGCGGGGTGAAAAACTGTTTTTT
.	TRBV6-5	TRBJ2-3	14	.	CASSYSRAGDTQYF	TGTGCCAGCAGTTACTCGAGGGCGGGGGATACGCAGTATTTT
TRBD1	TRBV7-3	TRBJ1-1	17	medium-sized	CASSLIRGRTGKTEAFF	TGTGCCAGCAGCTTAATTCGAGGGAGGACAGGAAAGACTGAAGCTTTCTTT
TRBD2	TRBV6-6	TRBJ2-7	14	.	CASGLAGDSYEQYF	TGTGCCAGCGGTCTAGCGGGGGACTCCTACGAGCAGTACTTC
.	TRBV5-6	TRBJ1-6	17	.	CASSSTWWPTVYSPLHF	TGTGCCAGCAGCTCGACATGGTGGCCTACGGTGTATTCACCCCTCCACTTT
.	TRBV5-1	TRBJ2-2	17	once	CASSLDRAAWNTGELFF	TGCGCCAGCAGCTTGGACAGGGCTGCATGGAACACCGGGGAGCTGTTTTTT
TRBD1	TRBV19	TRBJ2-1	15	.	CASSADRGPFNEQFF	TGTGCCAGTAGTGCCGACAGGGGTCCCTTCAATGAGCAGTTCTTC
.	TRBV4-1	TRBJ2-7	16	.	CASSQRRADEGYEQYF	TGCGCCAGCAGCCAGCGGAGAGCGGATGAGGGATACGAGCAGTACTTC
.	TRBV19	TRBJ2-3	14	once	CASSLSRGGDTQYF	TGTGCCAGTAGCTTGTCCAGGGGTGGAGATACGCAGTATTTT
.	TRBV19	TRBJ1-4	14	.	CASSMGRGYEKLFF	TGTGCCAGTAGTATGGGTAGGGGATACGAAAAACTGTTTTTT
.	TRBV5-1	TRBJ1-2	14	.	CASSLGASDYGYTF	TGCGCCAGCAGCTTGGGGGCTTCCGACTATGGCTACACCTTC
TRBD2	TRBV28	TRBJ2-3	15	.	CASPGTSGRGDTQYF	TGTGCCAGCCCCGGGACTAGCGGGAGGGGGGATACGCAGTATTTT
.	TRBV5-1	TRBJ2-5	14	.	CASSLAREKETQYF	TGCGCCAGCAGCTTGGCCAGGGAAAAAGAGACCCAGTACTTC
TRBD1	TRBV6-1	TRBJ1-5	14	.	CASRLGQGVQPQHF	TGTGCCAGCAGGTTGGGACAGGGGGTTCAGCCCCAGCATTTT
.	TRBV29-1	TRBJ1-3	14	.	CSVTWGGEGNTIYF	TGCAGCGTAACCTGGGGAGGGGAGGGAAACACCATATATTTT
.	TRBV5-4	TRBJ1-2	12	.	CASSLAGGGYTF	TGTGCCAGCAGCTTGGCGGGGGGCGGCTACACCTTC
TRBD2	TRBV7-2	TRBJ2-7	15	.	CASSLGGGVLDEQYF	TGTGCCAGCAGCTTAGGGGGGGGAGTACTCGACGAGCAGTACTTC
TRBD2	TRBV7-2	TRBJ2-7	13	few	CASVGTSGRAQYF	TGTGCCAGCGTTGGGACTAGCGGGAGAGCGCAGTACTTC
.	TRBV11-2	TRBJ1-1	14	.	CASSFQQGWTEAFF	TGTGCCAGCAGCTTTCAACAGGGATGGACTGAAGCTTTCTTT
TRBD1	TRBV6-6	TRBJ1-1	14	.	CASRPGTGNTEAFF	TGTGCCAGCAGGCCCGGGACAGGGAACACTGAAGCTTTCTTT
.	TRBV5-1	TRBJ2-1	14	once	CASSLTSFGNEQFF	TGCGCCAGCAGCTTGACTAGTTTTGGCAATGAGCAGTTCTTC
.	TRBV7-9	TRBJ1-4	14	.	CASSGLGGDEKLFF	TGTGCCAGCAGCGGTCTTGGGGGGGATGAAAAACTGTTTTTT
TRBD2	TRBV19	TRBJ2-5	16	.	CASSIVTSAVLETQYF	TGTGCCAGTAGTATAGTGACTAGCGCGGTGTTAGAGACCCAGTACTTC
.	TRBV11-3	TRBJ2-7	14	.	CASSSGFGDYEQYF	TGTGCCAGCAGCTCCGGGTTCGGGGACTACGAGCAGTACTTC
.	TRBV7-2	TRBJ2-7	15	.	CASSLEGASIREQYF	TGTGCCAGCAGCTTAGAAGGGGCCTCCATCCGGGAGCAGTACTTC
TRBD2	TRBV13	TRBJ2-1	16	.	CASSLATSGPLDEQFF	TGTGCCAGCAGCTTAGCGACTAGCGGCCCTCTCGATGAGCAGTTCTTC
TRBD1	TRBV7-2	TRBJ1-3	13	.	CASSYRQGTAIYF	TGTGCCAGCAGTTACCGACAGGGGACCGCCATATATTTT
.	TRBV7-6	TRBJ2-2	14	.	CASSLGQSTGELFF	TGTGCCAGCAGCTTAGGACAGTCCACCGGGGAGCTGTTTTTT
TRBD2	TRBV2	TRBJ2-2	19	many	CASSEFPTTSGINTGELFF	TGTGCCAGCAGTGAATTTCCCACTACTAGCGGGATTAACACCGGGGAGCTGTTTTTT
TRBD1	TRBV7-2	TRBJ2-7	15	.	CASSPQPGQGAEQYF	TGTGCCAGCAGCCCCCAGCCGGGACAGGGAGCCGAGCAGTACTTC
TRBD1	TRBV2	TRBJ2-1	12	.	CASSDQGDEQFF	TGTGCCAGCAGTGATCAGGGGGATGAGCAGTTCTTC
TRBD1	TRBV4-2	TRBJ2-2	14	.	CASMWTGNTGELFF	TGTGCCAGTATGTGGACAGGGAACACCGGGGAGCTGTTTTTT
.	TRBV7-2	TRBJ2-3	12	once	CASSPTPDTQYF	TGTGCCAGCAGCCCGACACCAGATACGCAGTATTTT
.	TRBV5-4	TRBJ1-4	14	.	CASSLEAGGEKLFF	TGTGCCAGCAGCTTGGAGGCAGGAGGGGAAAAACTGTTTTTT
.	TRBV7-7	TRBJ2-1	13	few	CASSFQITDEQFF	TGTGCCAGCAGCTTTCAGATAACCGATGAGCAGTTCTTC
TRBD2	TRBV5-1	TRBJ2-3	17	.	CASSLDPSGRGTDTQYF	TGCGCCAGCAGCTTGGACCCTAGCGGGAGGGGCACAGATACGCAGTATTTT
.	TRBV7-8	TRBJ1-5	17	.	CASSPGGGVFSNQPQHF	TGTGCCAGCAGCCCGGGAGGGGGGGTGTTTAGCAATCAGCCCCAGCATTTT
TRBD1	TRBV5-1	TRBJ2-1	15	.	CASSLAGTGVNEQFF	TGCGCCAGCAGCTTGGCAGGGACAGGGGTCAATGAGCAGTTCTTC
TRBD2	TRBV10-3	TRBJ2-1	13	.	CAIGTSADNEQFF	TGTGCCATCGGGACTAGCGCAGACAATGAGCAGTTCTTC
.	TRBV7-3	TRBJ1-1	13	.	CASSFSVNTEAFF	TGTGCCAGCAGCTTCTCAGTGAACACTGAAGCTTTCTTT
.	TRBV27	TRBJ2-7	17	once	CASRPRGWGAGPYEQYF	TGTGCCAGCAGGCCCCGAGGTTGGGGTGCGGGACCCTACGAGCAGTACTTC
TRBD1	TRBV5-1	TRBJ2-1	15	.	CASKQGLGGYNEQFF	TGCGCCAGCAAACAGGGGCTAGGTGGCTACAATGAGCAGTTCTTC
.	TRBV7-8	TRBJ1-3	16	.	CASSLVPEGGGNTIYF	TGTGCCAGCAGCTTAGTCCCGGAGGGTGGCGGAAACACCATATATTTT
TRBD1	TRBV2	TRBJ2-2	19	.	CASRGDSRGFFLGIGELFF	TGTGCCAGCAGAGGGGACAGTCGAGGGTTTTTTTTGGGCATCGGGGAGCTGTTTTTT
TRBD1	TRBV18	TRBJ2-7	16	.	CASSLNPGQGGYEQYF	TGTGCCAGCTCACTAAATCCGGGACAGGGGGGCTACGAGCAGTACTTC
.	TRBV7-9	TRBJ1-6	15	.	CASSLGNGVYSPLHF	TGTGCCAGCAGCTTAGGAAACGGGGTTTATTCACCCCTCCACTTT
.	TRBV29-1	TRBJ1-1	12	.	CSVRAPNGEAFF	TGCAGCGTTCGCGCCCCCAACGGTGAAGCTTTCTTT
TRBD2	TRBV7-2	TRBJ2-7	16	.	CASSLVSSGGSYEQYF	TGTGCCAGCAGCCTAGTGTCGAGCGGGGGGTCCTACGAGCAGTACTTC
.	TRBV11-3	TRBJ1-3	12	.	CASSPGGNTIYF	TGTGCCAGCAGCCCAGGGGGAAACACCATATATTTT
TRBD1	TRBV6-5	TRBJ1-5	13	.	CASSRDSNQPQHF	TGTGCCAGCAGTCGGGACAGTAATCAGCCCCAGCATTTT
.	TRBV6-7	TRBJ2-1	15	.	CASSRGEGGRNEQFF	TGTGCCAGCAGTAGGGGTGAGGGAGGAAGGAATGAGCAGTTCTTC
TRBD2	TRBV18	TRBJ2-2	16	.	CASSPRLAGSTGELFF	TGTGCCAGCTCACCGCGACTAGCGGGAAGCACCGGGGAGCTGTTTTTT
TRBD1	TRBV29-1	TRBJ2-4	12	.	CSASPGQNIQYF	TGCAGCGCAAGTCCGGGACAGAACATTCAGTACTTC
.	TRBV28	TRBJ1-5	14	once	CASNRGGSGQPQHF	TGTGCCAGCAACCGAGGGGGTAGCGGGCAGCCCCAGCATTTT
TRBD2	TRBV14	TRBJ2-1	13	.	CASSRGLVGEQFF	TGTGCCAGCAGCCGGGGACTAGTCGGTGAGCAGTTCTTC
.	TRBV19	TRBJ2-1	15	.	CASSIQGSPYNEQFF	TGTGCCAGTAGTATACAGGGATCTCCCTACAATGAGCAGTTCTTC
.	TRBV7-9	TRBJ2-1	16	.	CASSRAPGQDDNEQFF	TGTGCCAGCAGCCGCGCGCCGGGACAAGATGACAATGAGCAGTTCTTC